This T cell receptor beta chain appears in the sequencing data of a study of blood T cell repertoires in COVID-19. About the study: Sample material is recorded as cDNA or gDNA derived from T cells, B-cell-depleted T cells, or PBMCs.

Germline V gives CDR1 SGHKS, CDR2 YYEKEE (reference sequence). The CDR3 is made up of 14 amino acids. V lost 1 base to trimming and J lost 6 bases, with 10 bases between them. Authors' analysis steps: The assay estimated nucleated cells by amplifying reference gene primers. Clones were sequenced by immunoSEQ multiplex PCR, and TCRdb holds only the in-frame ones, with some missing. The V and J calls and the clone size are those of that table, but D and trimming were determined from the DNA. The sample lists 90,000 to 150,000 clones, approximately 90% occurring once. This TCR was recovered from a human donor with acute or convalescent COVID-19. The donor label of this sample is uncertain. Sequencing was carried out using peripheral blood. V gene TRBV5-5 combines with J gene TRBJ2-2; D perhaps matches TRBD1 (5 bases). The CDR3 loop is CASSLSREAGELFF. CDR3 DNA sequence: TGTGCCAGCAGCTTGAGCAGGGAAGCCGGGGAGCTGTTTTTT.